This paragraph covers one T cell receptor (beta chain) sequence. The data were obtained in a study of cytomegalovirus exposure and HLA in healthy donors. V was pared by 1 base and J by 7 bases, with 10 bases between. The CDR3 spans 13 residues. Germline CDR1 is SGHTA and CDR2 is FQGNSA. Amplification used 60 Vbeta primers and 13 Jbeta primers. Clones were sequenced by immunoSEQ multiplex PCR, and TCRdb holds only the in-frame ones, with some missing. There are 90,000 to 150,000 clones in the sample; roughly three fifths occur only once, and approximately 11% lies in the top ten. The sample was PBMCs. This clonotype originated in a man aged 40-49 years in good health and CMV-seropositive. V gene TRBV7-2 combines with J gene TRBJ1-1; D is unresolved. In DNA, the CDR3 is TGTGCCAGCAGCTTAGTAATATCGGGTGAAGCTTTCTTT. Protein: CASSLVISGEAFF.